Presented here are 5 T cell receptor beta chains from one specimen sequenced in a study of cytomegalovirus exposure and HLA in healthy donors (dated by TCRdb to 2017 to 2019). The library was obtained by the immunoSEQ multiplex PCR assay. For the multiplex PCR, a mixture combining 60 forward primers for TCR Vbeta segments and 13 reverse primers for TCR Jbeta segments was used. As stored in TCRdb, this immuneACCESS dataset retains in-frame rearrangements with V and J assigned. A fraction of the clones does not appear; measured against another copy, unresolved V genes explain less than half of the discrepancy, and the remainder lacks a known reason. The sample table lists approximately 180,000 clones, around 80% of them with a count of one. 3.7% of the sample rests with the top ten. The sample was PBMCs. The source of these receptors is a woman aged 55 to 70 in good health and CMV-seropositive.

The rearrangement uses TRBV2 and TRBJ1-2; 7 nucleotides align to TRBD1. Germline CDR1 and CDR2: SNHLY and FYNNEI. The CDR3 is 13 amino acids. The V gene end was trimmed by 2 bases and the J gene end by 4 bases; junction bases not matched to a gene: 1. The CDR3 loop is CASSEQGGYGYTF. In DNA form, the CDR3 reads TGTGCCAGCAGTGAACAGGGGGGCTATGGCTACACCTTC.

This clone was detected a few times. This chain uses TRBV5-1 with TRBJ1-1; the D gene is possibly TRBD1 (6 bases). The V gene's germline CDR1 is SGHRS and CDR2 YFSETQ. Deletions cut 5 bases from V and 0 bases from J, with 20 bases between. The CDR3 covers 17 residues. CDR3 protein: CASRPGTGGALNTEAFF. For the CDR3, the DNA is TGCGCCAGCAGACCCGGAACGGGGGGCGCATTGAACACTGAAGCTTTCTTT.

The V and J genes are TRBV28 and TRBJ1-2, with D perhaps matching TRBD1 (5 bases). Germline V lookup: CDR1 MDHEN, CDR2 SYDVKM. This CDR3 region has 13 residues. Trimming left V 6 bases short and J 4 bases short, with 12 bases between. This CDR3 reads CASRSGLPYGYTF. The CDR3, as DNA: TGTGCCAGCAGGTCAGGGTTACCCTATGGCTACACCTTC.

This clone was found a few times. V is TRBV28 and J is TRBJ1-4; 10 positions match TRBD1. V was clipped by 2 bases and J by 8 bases; unmatched bases: 5. The CDR3 runs 15 residues. The germline CDR1 and CDR2 sequences are MDHEN and SYDVKM. For the CDR3, the DNA is TGTGCCAGCAGTTTAGGCGGGACAGGGGAAGAAAAACTGTTTTTT. This encodes CASSLGGTGEEKLFF.

This clone was seen more than once but under ten times. This sequence joins TRBV7-2 and TRBJ2-7; the D gene is possibly TRBD1 (6 bases). This CDR3 contains 15 residues. Looked up from germline, CDR1 is SGHTA and CDR2 is FQGNSA. With 4 bases removed from V and 3 bases from J, the gap between germline ends came to 16 bases. The CDR3 loop reads CASSSSPTGIYEQYF. For the CDR3, the DNA is TGTGCCAGCAGCTCTAGTCCGACAGGAATCTACGAGCAGTACTTC.